Sequencing of this T cell receptor (beta chain) was carried out in a study of T cells in Graves' hyperthyroidism and ophthalmopathy. Trimming took off 3 bases at V and 5 bases at J, with 11 bases between the two ends. The CDR3 length is 13 residues. Germline V gene data show CDR1 as GTSNPN and CDR2 as SVGIG (reference sequence). TCR beta CDR3 regions were amplified from RNA. Using the HTBI primer set, a first-round RT-PCR was run on the TCR CDR3. TCRdb fed the multiplex PCR reads into MiXCR, producing one record per CDR3 protein. The table has hundreds of thousands of distinct CDR3 sequences, about 19% seen once.

The rearrangement links TRBV30 to TRBJ1-5, with D possibly being TRBD1 (5 bases). This TCR derives from a man aged 50 to 60 with Graves' ophthalmopathy. Sample: blood. DNA of the CDR3: TGTGCCTGGAGGGGGCAGCCCGATCAGCCCCAGCATTTT. It is translated as CAWRGQPDQPQHF.